These 14 T cell receptor beta chains were all obtained from the same sample, sequenced in a study of shared clonotypes between healthy human individuals (dated by TCRdb to the early 2020s). CD8 naive samples consisted of CD45RO-negative cells that were positively selected for CCR7, yielding a CD45RA+CCR7+ population without TemRA cells. The library was produced with the immunoSEQ multiplex PCR assay. TCRdb's version of the immuneACCESS table is confined to in-frame rearrangements and falls short of the full clone set. An unresolved V gene accounts for under half of the shortfall where checked; the remainder is of unknown origin. The sample data list a few million clones, and over 85% of these were observed just once. About 1.7% of the sample is held by the ten biggest clonotypes. The sample comprised naive CD8+ T cells from PBMCs. Read against the paper, the sample's cell subset or site label means: CD45RA+CCR7+. The receptors shown here come from a man between 18 and 29 years old in good health. Some clones in this sample may be carry-over from other donors' samples.

The J gene is TRBJ2-7, the V gene TRBV28, with D perhaps matching TRBD2 (6 bases). This CDR3 has 15 residues. The V gene lost 3 bases and the J gene lost 5 bases, with 17 bases spanning the gap. Germline V CDR1 and CDR2: MDHEN, SYDVKM. CDR3 sequence (DNA): TGTGCCAGCAGTTTCCCCCGGGAGAGGATGGACGAGCAGTACTTC. Protein sequence: CASSFPRERMDEQYF.

The gene calls are TRBV7-9 and TRBJ1-1; 7 nucleotides agree with TRBD1. Germline V gene data show CDR1 as SEHNR and CDR2 as FQNEAQ (reference sequence). Germline trimming cut 4 bases from V and 7 bases from J; bases unmatched to any gene: 12. The CDR3 has 15 residues. CDR3 protein: CASSSPGGQGVEAFF. CDR3 DNA: TGTGCCAGCAGCTCCCCGGGGGGCCAGGGGGTTGAAGCTTTCTTT.

The rearrangement links TRBV30 to TRBJ1-4; the D gene is possibly TRBD1 (5 bases). There are 17 residues in the CDR3. V was cut by 3 bases and J by 5 bases, with 22 bases left in between. Looked up from germline, CDR1 is GTSNPN and CDR2 is SVGIG (reference sequence). The CDR3 region is CAWSTPVWEGPNEKLFF. CDR3 coding DNA: TGTGCCTGGAGCACCCCGGTTTGGGAGGGACCAAATGAAAAACTGTTTTTT.

Only one count was recorded for this clone. CDR3 sequence reads: CASSQVGLRDTQYF. The CDR3 nucleotides are TGTGCCAGCAGCCAAGTTGGTTTGAGAGATACGCAGTATTTT. This chain links TRBV14 with TRBJ2-3; D is ambiguous. CDR3 length equals 14 residues. Germline V gene data show CDR1 as SGHDN and CDR2 as FVKESK. V was shortened by 1 base and J by 5 bases, with 10 bases between the two germline ends.

The genes are TRBV27 and TRBJ2-7, with a possible D match to TRBD1 (6 bases). Trimming took off 8 bases at V and 3 bases at J, with 20 bases between the two ends. The CDR3 contains 15 residues. Germline V CDR1 and CDR2: MNHEY, SMNVEV (reference sequence). The CDR3 DNA sequence: TGTGCCAGCCGTGTGGTAGCCCAGGGGTACTACGAGCAGTACTTC. Its protein is CASRVVAQGYYEQYF.

The chain uses TRBV5-1 and TRBJ2-7, with 9 bases aligning to TRBD2. Unmatched junction bases numbered 5, after V lost 3 bases and J lost 4 bases. CDR3 length: 14 residues. CDR1 and CDR2 (germline): SGHRS, YFSETQ. The CDR3 sequence: CASSYSAGGYEQYF. DNA of the CDR3: TGCGCCAGCAGCTATTCGGCGGGGGGGTACGAGCAGTACTTC.

The chain joins TRBV4-2 to TRBJ2-7; 11 bases line up with TRBD2. The CDR3 contains 17 residues. V was pared by 0 bases and J by 6 bases, with 10 bases of the junction left unmatched. The germline gives CDR1 LGHNA, CDR2 YNFKEQ. The CDR3 coding sequence is TGTGCCAGCAGCCAAGACCAACTTAGCGGGAGGGCCCGCGAGCAGTACTTC. This encodes CASSQDQLSGRAREQYF.

J is TRBJ2-1 and V is TRBV27; 7 bases are a match to TRBD1. Germline trimming cut 5 bases from V and 6 bases from J; bases unmatched to any gene: 10. Per the germline V gene, CDR1 is MNHEY and CDR2 is SMNVEV (reference sequence). The CDR3 is made up of 15 amino acids. The chain's CDR3 is CASSTSGTALNEQFF. Written as DNA, the CDR3 is TGTGCCAGCAGTACGTCCGGGACAGCTCTCAATGAGCAGTTCTTC.

The chain recombines TRBV7-9 with TRBJ2-1, with 9 bases aligning to TRBD1. Losses at the gene ends were 9 bases for V and 9 bases for J; bases not matched to a gene: 6. CDR1 and CDR2 from the germline V gene are SEHNR and FQNEAQ (reference sequence). The CDR3 length is 12 residues. CDR3 DNA: TGTGCCAGACAGGGGGCGCAGGGTGAGCAGTTCTTC. As protein: CARQGAQGEQFF.

The chain joins TRBV11-2 to TRBJ2-7; the D call may be TRBD1 or TRBD2 (5 bases each). This CDR3 spans 16 amino acids. The germline V gene encodes CDR1 SGHAT and CDR2 FQNNGV. V lost 1 base and J 1 base, leaving 14 bases between the germline ends. The CDR3 DNA reads TGTGCCAGCAGCTTAGCGGGACGGAGAGGATCCTACGAGCAGTACTTC. The encoded protein is CASSLAGRRGSYEQYF.

The V gene is TRBV30, the J gene TRBJ2-7; 8 bases match TRBD2. The junction had 11 bases not matched to a gene; V was cut back by 2 bases and J by 2 bases. Germline assignment: CDR1 GTSNPN and CDR2 SVGIG (reference sequence). The CDR3 runs to 16 residues. The CDR3 region has the DNA TGTGCCTGGAGTCCAGTTGGCGGGGGGTTTCCCTACGAGCAGTACTTC. It yields the protein CAWSPVGGGFPYEQYF.

This clone was counted a few times. V and J are TRBV7-6 and TRBJ1-1; 7 bases agree with TRBD1. CDR1 is SGHVS and CDR2 is FNYEAQ in the germline V gene. The trim removed 5 bases at V and 4 bases at J, leaving 10 bases unmatched. The CDR3 covers 15 residues. CDR3 sequence (DNA): TGTGCCAGCAGCCCCGCCGACAGGGTGAGCACTGAAGCTTTCTTT. It specifies CASSPADRVSTEAFF. Variable domain in full (rest from reference TRBV7-6 and TRBJ1-1): GAGVSQSPRYKVTKRGQDVALRCDPISGHVSLYWYRQALGQGPEFLTYFNYEAQQDKSGLPNDRFSAERPEGSISTLTIQRTEQRDSAMYRCASSPADRVSTEAFFGQGTRLTVV.

The chain employs TRBV11-2 and TRBJ2-1; TRBD2 matches 10 bases. The V gene end was trimmed by 2 bases and the J gene end by 6 bases; junction bases not matched to a gene: 4. Germline V lookup: CDR1 SGHAT, CDR2 FQNNGV. The CDR3 is made up of 15 amino acids. The CDR3 region is CASSLTPSGSNEQFF. For the CDR3, the DNA is TGTGCCAGCAGCTTAACGCCTAGCGGGAGCAATGAGCAGTTCTTC.

The chain carries TRBV28 and TRBJ2-1, with 9 bases that match TRBD2. Germline V lookup: CDR1 MDHEN, CDR2 SYDVKM. The CDR3 spans 16 residues. Trimming removed 5 bases from V and 3 bases from J; junction bases left unmatched: 8. The DNA of the CDR3 is TGTGCCAGCAGTACCCAACGCGGGAGGGTCTACAATGAGCAGTTCTTC. Residues: CASSTQRGRVYNEQFF. Drawing the rest from reference TRBV28 and TRBJ2-1, the complete variable domain is DVKVTQSSRYLVKRTGEKVFLECVQDMDHENMFWYRQDPGLGLRLIYFSYDVKMKEKGDIPEGYSVSREKKERFSLILESASTNQTSMYLCASSTQRGRVYNEQFFGPGTRLTVL.